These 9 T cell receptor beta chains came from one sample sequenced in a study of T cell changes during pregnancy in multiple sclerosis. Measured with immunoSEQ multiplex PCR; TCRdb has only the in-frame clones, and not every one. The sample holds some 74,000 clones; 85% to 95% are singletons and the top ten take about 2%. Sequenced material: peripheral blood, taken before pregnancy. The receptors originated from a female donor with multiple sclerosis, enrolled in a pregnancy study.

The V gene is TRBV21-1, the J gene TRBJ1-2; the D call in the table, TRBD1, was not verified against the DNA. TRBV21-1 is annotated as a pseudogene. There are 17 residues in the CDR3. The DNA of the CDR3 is TGTGCCAGCAGCAAAGACCTACACCGGGACAGAGGTTATGGCTACACCTTC. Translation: CASSKDLHRDRGYGYTF.

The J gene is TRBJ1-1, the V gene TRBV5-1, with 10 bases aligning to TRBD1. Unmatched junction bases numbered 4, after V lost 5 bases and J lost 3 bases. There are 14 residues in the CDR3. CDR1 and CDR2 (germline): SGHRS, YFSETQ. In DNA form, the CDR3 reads TGCGCCAGCAGGGCCGGGACAGGGGACACTGAAGCTTTCTTT. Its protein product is CASRAGTGDTEAFF.

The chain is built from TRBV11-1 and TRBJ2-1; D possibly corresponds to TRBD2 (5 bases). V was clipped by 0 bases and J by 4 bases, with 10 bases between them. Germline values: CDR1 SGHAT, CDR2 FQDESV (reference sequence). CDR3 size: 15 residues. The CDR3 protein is CASSLAGENYNEQFF. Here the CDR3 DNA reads TGTGCCAGCAGCTTAGCGGGAGAAAATTACAATGAGCAGTTCTTC.

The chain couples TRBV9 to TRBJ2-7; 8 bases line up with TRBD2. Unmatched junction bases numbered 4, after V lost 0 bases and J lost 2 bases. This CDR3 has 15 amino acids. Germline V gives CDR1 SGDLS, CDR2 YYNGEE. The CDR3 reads CASSVGVSGTYEQYF. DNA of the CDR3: TGTGCCAGCAGCGTAGGGGTTAGCGGGACCTACGAGCAGTACTTC. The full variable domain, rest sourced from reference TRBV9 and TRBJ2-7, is DSGVTQTPKHLITATGQRVTLRCSPRSGDLSVYWYQQSLDQGLQFLIQYYNGEERAKGNILERFSAQQFPDLHSELNLSSLELGDSALYFCASSVGVSGTYEQYFGPGTRLTVT.

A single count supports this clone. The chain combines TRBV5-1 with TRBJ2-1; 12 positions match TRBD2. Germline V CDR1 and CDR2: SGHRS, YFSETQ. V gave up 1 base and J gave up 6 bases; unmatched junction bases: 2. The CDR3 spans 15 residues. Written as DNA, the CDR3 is TGCGCCAGCAGCTTGTCGGGACTAGCGGGCAATGAGCAGTTCTTC. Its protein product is CASSLSGLAGNEQFF. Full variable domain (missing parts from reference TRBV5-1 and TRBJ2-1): KAGVTQTPRYLIKTRGQQVTLSCSPISGHRSVSWYQQTPGQGLQFLFEYFSETQRNKGNFPGRFSGRQFSNSRSEMNVSTLELGDSALYLCASSLSGLAGNEQFFGPGTRLTVL.

CDR3 sequence: CASSPGLEADTQYF. The CDR3 DNA sequence: TGTGCCAGCTCCCCCGGACTAGAGGCAGATACGCAGTATTTT. V usage is TRBV6-1 and J usage is TRBJ2-3; 7 bases align to TRBD2. The germline V gene has CDR1 MNHNS and CDR2 SASEGT. The CDR3 is 14 residues long. After removal of 8 bases from V and 4 bases from J, the junction contained 9 bases not matched to a gene.

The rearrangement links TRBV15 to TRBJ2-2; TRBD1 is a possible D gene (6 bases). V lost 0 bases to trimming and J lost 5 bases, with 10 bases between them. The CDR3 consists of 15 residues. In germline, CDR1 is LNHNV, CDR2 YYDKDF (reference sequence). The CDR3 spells CATSRDRGSTGELFF. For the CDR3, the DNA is TGTGCCACCAGCAGAGATAGGGGGTCTACCGGGGAGCTGTTTTTT.

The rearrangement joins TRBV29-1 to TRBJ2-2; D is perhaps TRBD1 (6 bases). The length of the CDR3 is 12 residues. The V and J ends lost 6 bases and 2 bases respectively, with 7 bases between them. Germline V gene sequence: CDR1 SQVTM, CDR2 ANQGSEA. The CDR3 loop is CSVGQNTGELFF. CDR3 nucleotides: TGCAGCGTGGGACAAAACACCGGGGAGCTGTTTTTT.

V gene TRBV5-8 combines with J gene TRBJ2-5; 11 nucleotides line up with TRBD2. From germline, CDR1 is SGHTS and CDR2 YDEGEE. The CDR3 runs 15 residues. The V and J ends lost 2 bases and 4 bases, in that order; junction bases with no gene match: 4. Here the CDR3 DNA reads TGTGCCAGCAGCTTCCCAACTAGCGGGAGAGAGACCCAGTACTTC. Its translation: CASSFPTSGRETQYF.